The 32 T cell receptor beta chains below were found in one sample sequenced in a study of blood T cell repertoires in COVID-19. Some clones are missing from TCRdb's copy, which holds only in-frame ones; the method was immunoSEQ multiplex PCR. The table lists 350,000 to 450,000 clones, 85% of them singletons. The sample comprised peripheral blood. These receptors originate from a woman between 18 and 29 years old with acute or convalescent COVID-19.

The rearrangement joins TRBV21-1 to TRBJ2-7; TRBD1 is taken as the D call from the table, unchecked against the DNA. TRBV21-1 is marked as a pseudogene. The CDR3 spans 14 residues. In DNA, the CDR3 is TGTGCCAGCAGCATTGGACAGGGCGGCTACGAGCAGTACTTC. Amino acids: CASSIGQGGYEQYF.

The chain links TRBV29-1 to TRBJ1-2; D is unclear. Trimming shortened V by 4 bases and J by 4 bases, and 16 bases separated the two germline ends. The CDR3 is 14 residues long. The V gene's germline CDR1 is SQVTM and CDR2 ANQGSEA. CDR3 residues: CSVGPGPAGYGYTF. CDR3 in DNA: TGCAGCGTTGGTCCGGGCCCCGCGGGCTATGGCTACACCTTC.

CDR3 sequence: CASSPWDRGDETQYF. The CDR3 nucleotides are TGCGCCAGCAGCCCCTGGGACAGGGGAGACGAGACCCAGTACTTC. The chain links TRBV4-1 to TRBJ2-5, with 10 bases that match TRBD1. Germline V gene data show CDR1 as MGHRA and CDR2 as YSYEKL. J gave up 5 bases and V 4 bases, and 7 bases lay outside the gene matches. The CDR3 length is 15 residues.

The DNA of the CDR3 is TGTGCCACCTCCGGGACACAGAATGAAAAACTGTTTTTT. Translated, it gives CATSGTQNEKLFF. The chain is built from TRBV6-1 and TRBJ1-4, with D tentatively TRBD1 (6 bases). CDR3 length: 13 amino acids. Per germline, CDR1 MNHNS and CDR2 SASEGT. The V end lost 10 bases, the J end lost 5 bases, and 14 bases lay between the germline ends.

The chain links TRBV6-5 to TRBJ1-2; the D gene is possibly TRBD1 (5 bases). Germline V gives CDR1 MNHEY, CDR2 SVGAGI. Trimming cost V 4 bases and J 2 bases, with 8 bases left between them. The CDR3 sequence is 13 residues long. Here the CDR3 DNA reads TGTGCCAGCAGTTCAGGGCCCAACTATGGCTACACCTTC. This translates into CASSSGPNYGYTF.

As concerns this clone: The sample carries other DNA sequences with the same CDR3. The chain recombines TRBV7-9 with TRBJ2-7; D perhaps matches TRBD2 (6 bases). Trimming removed 5 bases at V and 3 bases at J, with 8 bases between. CDR3 length equals 12 residues. Germline CDR1 SEHNR, CDR2 FQNEAQ (reference sequence). In DNA, the CDR3 is TGTGCCAGCAGCGGCGGGATCTACGAGCAGTACTTC. Protein product: CASSGGIYEQYF.

The chain is built from TRBV5-1 and TRBJ1-5; D is possibly TRBD1 (5 bases). The germline V gene encodes CDR1 SGHRS and CDR2 YFSETQ. CDR3 length: 14 residues. The V and J ends lost 4 bases and 4 bases respectively, with 12 bases between them. CDR3 DNA sequence: TGCGCCAGCAGCGATGGGGGGATAAATCAGCCCCAGCATTTT. Translation gives CASSDGGINQPQHF.

This clone has only one observation. The chain recombines TRBV5-5 with TRBJ2-7, with 10 bases lining up with TRBD1. With 3 bases clipped from V and 6 bases from J, the junction kept 9 bases outside the gene matches. CDR3 size: 15 residues. Germline CDR1 and CDR2: SGHKS and YYEKEE (reference sequence). The CDR3 nucleotides read TGTGCCAGCAGCTCGGGACAGGGGATTTTCCTCGAGCAGTACTTC. This translates into CASSSGQGIFLEQYF. Combining the CDR3 with reference TRBV5-5 and TRBJ2-7 gives the whole variable domain DAGVTQSPTHLIKTRGQQVTLRCSPISGHKSVSWYQQVLGQGPQFIFQYYEKEERGRGNFPDRFSARQFPNYSSELNVNALLLGDSALYLCASSSGQGIFLEQYFGPGTRLTVT.

The chain uses TRBV6-2 or TRBV6-3 and TRBJ1-5; D is uncertain. CDR1 MNHEY and CDR2 SVGEGT come from the germline V gene. V was shortened by 6 bases and J by 2 bases, with 17 bases between the two germline ends. The CDR3 extends over 16 amino acids. In nucleotides, the CDR3 is TGTGCCAGCAGCCCCCCTTCCCGAGGGCGCAATCAGCCCCAGCATTTT. It is translated as CASSPPSRGRNQPQHF.

The V gene is TRBV10-3, the J gene TRBJ1-1; 7 bases map to TRBD1. The V and J ends lost 3 bases and 3 bases, in that order; junction bases with no gene match: 4. From germline, CDR1 is ENHRY and CDR2 SYGVKD. CDR3 length: 14 amino acids. In nucleotides, the CDR3 is TGTGCCATCAGTGAACAGGGGTGGGACACTGAAGCTTTCTTT. Translation: CAISEQGWDTEAFF.

This clone was seen more than once but under ten times. The J gene is TRBJ2-5, the V gene TRBV3-1 (or the pseudogene TRBV3-2), with no clear D. Looked up from germline, CDR1 is LGHDT and CDR2 is YNNKEL (reference sequence). The germline V and J ends were trimmed by 2 bases and 3 bases, with 7 bases remaining between them. This CDR3 contains 13 residues. The DNA for the CDR3 is TGTGCCAGCAGCCAACGGAGAGAAGAGACCCAGTACTTC. Translation: CASSQRREETQYF.

This sequence joins TRBV5-6 and TRBJ2-4, with D maybe TRBD2 (6 bases). This CDR3 contains 16 residues. Trimming stripped 1 base from V and 7 bases from J, with 18 bases between. Germline CDR1 is SGHDT and CDR2 is YYEEEE. The CDR3 sequence: CASSLPHGGIENIQYF. As DNA, the CDR3 is TGTGCCAGCAGCTTGCCCCACGGGGGTATTGAGAACATTCAGTACTTC.

This chain connects TRBV4-1 to TRBJ1-2, with D possibly TRBD1 on 6 matching bases. V was shortened by 3 bases and J by 4 bases, with 15 bases between the two germline ends. The CDR3 is 15 residues long. The germline V gene encodes CDR1 MGHRA and CDR2 YSYEKL. The CDR3 is CASSQPRDTSYGYTF. In nucleotides, the CDR3 is TGCGCCAGCAGCCAGCCCCGGGACACCTCCTATGGCTACACCTTC.

This chain uses TRBV19 with TRBJ1-1; D uncertain. CDR1 LNHDA and CDR2 SQIVND come from the germline V gene (reference sequence). Trimming left V 6 bases short and J 4 bases short, with 12 bases between. This CDR3 comprises 13 residues. The CDR3 sequence is CASRVGQATEAFF. In DNA form, the CDR3 reads TGTGCCAGTAGAGTGGGCCAGGCCACTGAAGCTTTCTTT.

Comments on this clone: The sample carries other DNA sequences with the same CDR3. This rearrangement joins TRBV5-1 to TRBJ1-3; D is unresolved. Germline V gene lookup returns CDR1 SGHRS and CDR2 YFSETQ. The length of the CDR3 is 14 residues. The V end lost 0 bases, the J end lost 4 bases, and 8 bases lay between the germline ends. The CDR3 DNA reads as TGCGCCAGCAGCTTGGCGGGGTACGGAAACACCATATATTTT. Translation: CASSLAGYGNTIYF.

This chain joins TRBV10-3 and TRBJ2-3; 12 bases fit TRBD2. CDR1 is ENHRY, CDR2 SYGVKD, per germline. Trimming cost V 4 bases and J 4 bases; bases outside gene matches: 3. The CDR3 spans 15 residues. The CDR3 coding sequence is TGTGCCATCAGTGGGGGACTAGCGGGCGCAGATACGCAGTATTTT. This encodes CAISGGLAGADTQYF.

This clone was recorded only once. This sequence joins TRBV19 and TRBJ1-1, with D tentatively TRBD1 (6 bases). V was shortened by 5 bases and J by 1 base, with 14 bases between the two germline ends. Germline V gene data show CDR1 as LNHDA and CDR2 as SQIVND (reference sequence). This CDR3 is built from 15 residues. CDR3 nucleotides: TGTGCCAGTAGTCCGTTAGGGACAAAGAACACTGAAGCTTTCTTT. Residues: CASSPLGTKNTEAFF.

Concerning this clone itself: Distinct nucleotide sequences in the sample also encode this CDR3. This sequence joins TRBV5-1 and TRBJ1-2; D is unclear. V gave up 2 bases and J gave up 3 bases, with 8 bases separating them. This CDR3 contains 13 residues. CDR1 and CDR2 from the germline V gene are SGHRS and YFSETQ. Here the CDR3 DNA reads TGCGCCAGCAGCTTAGGCGGGGACTATGGCTACACCTTC. It specifies CASSLGGDYGYTF.

This sequence joins TRBV5-5 and TRBJ2-1, with 7 bases matching TRBD1. Unmatched junction bases numbered 13, after V lost 0 bases and J lost 7 bases. Germline loops: CDR1 SGHKS, CDR2 YYEKEE (reference sequence). The CDR3 has 17 amino acids. CDR3 sequence (DNA): TGTGCCAGCAGCTTGGAACCGCCGGGACAGCACGTTAATGAGCAGTTCTTC. Protein sequence: CASSLEPPGQHVNEQFF.

The V call is TRBV27, the J call TRBJ2-2; D not certain. The CDR3 spans 16 residues. Germline values: CDR1 MNHEY, CDR2 SMNVEV (reference sequence). The germline V and J ends were trimmed by 0 bases and 0 bases, with 8 bases remaining between them. This CDR3 is CASSLSFPTNTGELFF. The DNA of the CDR3 is TGTGCCAGCAGTTTATCTTTCCCTACGAACACCGGGGAGCTGTTTTTT.

Remarks on this clone: Distinct nucleotide sequences in the sample also encode this CDR3. This chain connects TRBV6-1 to TRBJ1-5; a possible D gene is TRBD1 (5 bases). This CDR3 comprises 15 residues. V lost 2 bases and J 3 bases, leaving 11 bases between the germline ends. Per the germline V gene, CDR1 is MNHNS and CDR2 is SASEGT. CDR3 residues: CASSEQTGFNQPQHF. The DNA of the CDR3 is TGTGCCAGCAGTGAACAAACAGGCTTCAATCAGCCCCAGCATTTT.

J is TRBJ2-7 and V is TRBV28; 8 bases agree with TRBD1. CDR1 and CDR2 (germline): MDHEN, SYDVKM. The J segment lost 2 bases and the V segment lost 10 bases, leaving 13 bases of the junction unmatched. This CDR3 is 15 amino acids long. For the CDR3, the DNA is TGTGCCACCCTCCTCCCGCGACAGGGGACCTACGAGCAGTACTTC. It codes for CATLLPRQGTYEQYF.

This rearrangement joins TRBV9 to TRBJ2-1, with 8 positions matching TRBD1. This CDR3 has 14 residues. Germline CDR1 SGDLS, CDR2 YYNGEE. V lost 2 bases to trimming and J lost 5 bases; unmatched junction nucleotides: 3. The CDR3 reads CASSVGQGDNEQFF. The CDR3 nucleotides read TGTGCCAGCAGCGTCGGACAGGGCGACAATGAGCAGTTCTTC.

The V call is TRBV4-1, the J call TRBJ1-2; TRBD1 matches at 7 bases. The junction had 7 bases not matched to a gene; V was cut back by 5 bases and J by 7 bases. CDR3 length: 13 amino acids. Germline V CDR1 and CDR2: MGHRA, YSYEKL. CDR3 protein: CASSSGRDSGYTF. In nucleotides, the CDR3 is TGCGCCAGCAGCTCCGGGCGGGACAGTGGCTACACCTTC.

The chain uses TRBV7-9 and TRBJ2-7, with D hard to call. Germline loops: CDR1 SEHNR, CDR2 FQNEAQ (reference sequence). The CDR3 runs to 12 residues. V was shortened by 6 bases and J by 8 bases, with 14 bases between the two germline ends. The CDR3 protein is CASSLSLAQQYF. The CDR3 nucleotides are TGTGCCAGCAGTCTCTCATTAGCACAGCAGTACTTC.

V usage is TRBV3-1 (or the pseudogene TRBV3-2) and J usage is TRBJ2-5; D may be TRBD1 (6 bases). V was cut by 0 bases and J by 5 bases, with 10 bases left in between. Germline V lookup: CDR1 LGHDT, CDR2 YNNKEL (reference sequence). This CDR3 contains 14 residues. The chain's CDR3 is CASSQEGGYETQYF. CDR3 nucleotides: TGTGCCAGCAGCCAAGAAGGGGGTTACGAGACCCAGTACTTC.

V and J are TRBV2 and TRBJ1-3; D is possibly TRBD1 (6 bases). Trimming removed 5 bases at V and 4 bases at J, with 9 bases between. CDR1 and CDR2 (germline): SNHLY, FYNNEI. CDR3 length equals 13 residues. The CDR3 protein is CASSIGQGNTIYF. The DNA for the CDR3 is TGTGCCAGCAGTATAGGACAGGGAAACACCATATATTTT.

The chain has TRBV21-1 and TRBJ1-3. TRBV21-1 corresponds to a pseudogene. There are 19 residues in the CDR3. The CDR3 nucleotides are TGTGCCAGCAGCGAACGACCGGGATCTCCGCCCAGCTCTGGAAACACCATATATTTT. Its translation is CASSERPGSPPSSGNTIYF.

The genes are TRBV12-5 and TRBJ2-7; D might be TRBD2 (6 bases). V lost 4 bases and J lost 0, with 13 bases in between. Germline CDR1 and CDR2: LGHNT and FRNRAP. The CDR3 is 15 amino acids. This CDR3 reads CASGSGTQSSYEQYF. The CDR3 DNA is TGTGCTAGTGGTTCCGGGACTCAATCCTCCTACGAGCAGTACTTC.

The chain couples TRBV5-1 to TRBJ2-1; 9 bases agree with TRBD1. The CDR3 spans 13 residues. Germline V lookup: CDR1 SGHRS, CDR2 YFSETQ. V was pared by 5 bases and J by 8 bases, with 5 bases of the junction left unmatched. The CDR3 nucleotides read TGCGCCAGCAGATTCCGGACAGGGGATGAGCAGTTCTTC. It yields the protein CASRFRTGDEQFF. Supplemented by reference TRBV5-1 and TRBJ2-1, the full variable domain reads KAGVTQTPRYLIKTRGQQVTLSCSPISGHRSVSWYQQTPGQGLQFLFEYFSETQRNKGNFPGRFSGRQFSNSRSEMNVSTLELGDSALYLCASRFRTGDEQFFGPGTRLTVL.

The CDR3 DNA is TGTGCCACCAGCCGAGGACAGGGCCGGCCGCTTGAAGCTTTCTTT. Protein sequence: CATSRGQGRPLEAFF. The rearrangement uses TRBV15 and TRBJ1-1; 8 bases agree with TRBD1. The CDR3 totals 15 residues. V lost 5 bases, J lost 7 bases, and 12 bases stayed unmatched. Germline CDR1 and CDR2: LNHNV and YYDKDF (reference sequence).

The chain joins TRBV2 to TRBJ2-7; 9 bases agree with TRBD2. The CDR3 is 14 amino acids. CDR1 and CDR2 from the germline V gene are SNHLY and FYNNEI. J was trimmed by 5 bases and V by 3 bases; bases with no gene match: 5. The CDR3 region is CASSDSGSRNEQYF. The CDR3 DNA follows: TGTGCCAGCAGTGATAGCGGGAGTCGGAACGAGCAGTACTTC.